This record covers a single TCR beta chain. This clone has a count of ten or more. Its antigen is not yet known. The CDR3 end lies 3 residues beyond the end of the read and is filled in from the germline J gene. The data originate from a study of T cell clonality in common variable immunodeficiency (dated by TCRdb to 2014 to 2015). Here is what the overall study found, with its caveats: Increased TCRbeta clonality was found in CVID subjects compared with healthy controls (t-test p = 0.018), with the increase being most characteristic of about a third of subjects. Even though DNA input was the same, control samples had an average of about 90,000 unique sequences each, compared with about 30,000 in CVID samples. Patient heterogeneity within the CVID cohort put limits on correlating repertoire features with clinical complications. CVID TCRbeta sequences were reported to have fewer deletions and N-nucleotide insertions and to lack highly modified clones with 13 or more V deletions. The authors noted that sequencing repertoires of T cell subpopulations would be needed to clarify what caused the increased clonality in CVID. Healthy controls shared more TCRbeta clones with each other than CVID subjects shared among themselves (p < 0.0001).

From the germline V gene, CDR1 is SGHTA and CDR2 is FQGTGA. The CDR3 covers 14 residues, taking in both the cysteine and the phenylalanine. Shown are 33 bases from within the CDR3, in frame from base 1. V and J lose 2 bases and 7 bases, and a span of 12 bases separates them. For sequencing, equivalent amounts of genomic DNA were input from CVID and control samples. For every sample, a 60 bp segment covering the rearranged TCRbeta CDR3 region was amplified and then sequenced. TCRbeta amplification used the immunoSEQ assay, a bias-corrected multiplex PCR with high-throughput sequencing. The authors' pipeline ran thus. Every unique nucleotide sequence counted as a clone and was annotated with V, D and J genes, copy number and frequency. Sequences were labeled productive if in frame, and non-productive if out of frame or containing stop codons. As previously described, clonality was calculated on the basis of Shannon's entropy. Mean CDR3 Kyte-Doolittle hydropathy was derived from the predicted amino acid sequences of productive clones. Using the R hclust function, scaled V gene usage was clustered hierarchically with Manhattan distance and complete linkage. Sharing of clones by CDR3 amino acid sequence was evaluated through resampling of 12 repertoires per group over 100 rounds. The repertoires were screened for around 70 published EBV-specific TCRbeta sequences and roughly 240 published CMV-specific TCRbeta sequences. A couple of CVID samples that yielded fewer than 10,000 sequences were excluded from the analysis, so around 38 CVID repertoires were retained. TCRdb retrieved this table from immuneACCESS and kept in-frame rearrangements only. Not all clones are present; in checked studies, unresolved V genes account for under half, and no reason is known for the remainder. Clone size and V and J calls were adopted from that table, with D and trimming inferred from the DNA. The table for this sample lists more than 30,000 clones, none of them counted only once. The ten largest account for roughly 4.5% of the sample.

Most CVID patients and most healthy controls were of Caucasian heritage. From each donor, 5 to 8 ml of heparinized peripheral whole blood was collected. Genomic DNA from adults with common variable immune deficiency (CVID) and from healthy adult controls was the source for sequencing TCRbeta CDR3 repertoires. The control group comprised some 22 healthy adult volunteers, some 12 female and roughly ten male, aged roughly 23 to 70 years with a mean age of around 35. Diluted blood was density-centrifuged over Hypaque 1077 or Ficoll-Paque to isolate peripheral blood mononuclear cells. Unsorted mononuclear cells served as the source of genomic DNA, which was extracted either by Qiagen column purification or by a centrifugation-based method.

The receptor's source is a person aged 18-70 years in good health. Sample: peripheral blood mononuclear cells. The sequence joins TRBV7-3 to TRBJ2-1; the D gene assignment is ambiguous. This receptor carries the CDR3 CASSLGQHGNEQFF. The covered CDR3 bases are TGTGCCAGCAGCTTAGGGCAGCACGGAAATGAG. Outside the CDR3, residues come from the reference TRBV7-3 and TRBJ2-1 proteins, so the full variable domain is: GAGVSQTPSNKVTEKGKYVELRCDPISGHTALYWYRQSLGQGPEFLIYFQGTGAADDSGLPNDRFFAVRPEGSVSTLKIQRTERGDSAVYLCASSLGQHGNEQFFGPGTRLTVL.